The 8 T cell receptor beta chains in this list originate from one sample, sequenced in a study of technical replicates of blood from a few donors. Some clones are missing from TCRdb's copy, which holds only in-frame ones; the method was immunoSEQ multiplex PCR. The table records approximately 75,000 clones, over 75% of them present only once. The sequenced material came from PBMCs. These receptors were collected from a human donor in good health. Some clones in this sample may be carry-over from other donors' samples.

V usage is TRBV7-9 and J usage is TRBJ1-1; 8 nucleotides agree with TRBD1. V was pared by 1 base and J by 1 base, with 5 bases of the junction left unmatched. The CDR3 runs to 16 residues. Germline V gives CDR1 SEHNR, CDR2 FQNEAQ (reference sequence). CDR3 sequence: CASSLVGQGKNTEAFF. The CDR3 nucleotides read TGTGCCAGCAGCTTAGTAGGACAGGGTAAGAACACTGAAGCTTTCTTT.

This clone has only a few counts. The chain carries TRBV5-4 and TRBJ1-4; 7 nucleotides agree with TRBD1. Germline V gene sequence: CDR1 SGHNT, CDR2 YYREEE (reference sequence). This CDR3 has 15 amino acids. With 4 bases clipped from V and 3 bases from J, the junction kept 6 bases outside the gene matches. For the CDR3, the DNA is TGTGCCAGCAGCGGAACAGGGGCGTCTAATGAAAAACTGTTTTTT. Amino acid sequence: CASSGTGASNEKLFF. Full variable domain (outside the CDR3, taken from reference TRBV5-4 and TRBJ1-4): ETGVTQSPTHLIKTRGQQVTLRCSSQSGHNTVSWYQQALGQGPQFIFQYYREEENGRGNFPPRFSGLQFPNYSSELNVNALELDDSALYLCASSGTGASNEKLFFGSGTQLSVL.

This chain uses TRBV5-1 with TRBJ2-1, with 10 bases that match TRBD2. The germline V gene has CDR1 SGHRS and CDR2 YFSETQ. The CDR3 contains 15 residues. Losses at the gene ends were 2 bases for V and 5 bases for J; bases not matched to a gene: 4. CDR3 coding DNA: TGCGCCAGCAGCTTTCTAGCGGGGGCCGACAATGAGCAGTTCTTC. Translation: CASSFLAGADNEQFF. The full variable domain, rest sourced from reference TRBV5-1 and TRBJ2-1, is KAGVTQTPRYLIKTRGQQVTLSCSPISGHRSVSWYQQTPGQGLQFLFEYFSETQRNKGNFPGRFSGRQFSNSRSEMNVSTLELGDSALYLCASSFLAGADNEQFFGPGTRLTVL.

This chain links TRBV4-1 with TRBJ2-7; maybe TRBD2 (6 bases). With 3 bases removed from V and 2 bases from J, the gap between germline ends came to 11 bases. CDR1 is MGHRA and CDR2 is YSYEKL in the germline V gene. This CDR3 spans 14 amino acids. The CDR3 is CASSQEGRAYEQYF. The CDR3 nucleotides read TGCGCCAGCAGCCAGGAGGGCCGAGCCTACGAGCAGTACTTC.

The CDR3: CASSRHLTGSVGYTF. CDR3 DNA sequence: TGTGCCAGCAGCCGGCACCTGACAGGGTCCGTGGGCTACACCTTC. The gene calls are TRBV5-6 and TRBJ1-2; 7 positions agree with TRBD1. V shed 4 bases, J shed 8 bases, and the junction held 14 bases outside the gene matches. The CDR3 extends over 15 amino acids. The germline gives CDR1 SGHDT, CDR2 YYEEEE.

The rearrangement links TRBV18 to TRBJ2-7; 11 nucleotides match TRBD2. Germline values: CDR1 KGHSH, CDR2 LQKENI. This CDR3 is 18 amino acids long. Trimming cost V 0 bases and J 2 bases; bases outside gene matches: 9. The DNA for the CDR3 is TGTGCCAGCTCACCACCGGGACAGATACTAGCGGGGGCCTACGAGCAGTACTTC. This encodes CASSPPGQILAGAYEQYF.

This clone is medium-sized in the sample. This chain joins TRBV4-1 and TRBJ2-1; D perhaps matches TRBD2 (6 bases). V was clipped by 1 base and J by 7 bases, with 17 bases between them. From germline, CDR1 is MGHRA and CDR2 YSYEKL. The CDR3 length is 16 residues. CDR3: CASSQVGGRTSNEQFF. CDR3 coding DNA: TGCGCCAGCAGCCAAGTGGGGGGTCGAACTTCGAATGAGCAGTTCTTC.

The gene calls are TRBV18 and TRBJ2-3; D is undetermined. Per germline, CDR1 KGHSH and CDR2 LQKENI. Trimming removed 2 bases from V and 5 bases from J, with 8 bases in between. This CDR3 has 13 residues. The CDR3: CASSPVGGDTQYF. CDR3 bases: TGTGCCAGCTCACCAGTCGGCGGAGATACGCAGTATTTT. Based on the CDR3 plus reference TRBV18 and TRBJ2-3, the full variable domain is NAGVMQNPRHLVRRRGQEARLRCSPMKGHSHVYWYRQLPEEGLKFMVYLQKENIIDESGMPKERFSAEFPKEGPSILRIQQVVRGDSAAYFCASSPVGGDTQYFGPGTRLTVL.